The TCR beta chain under discussion was sequenced for a study of cytomegalovirus exposure and HLA in healthy donors. Findings of the study overall: A missense DCLRE1C variant was associated with V- and J-gene trimming of TCR beta chains in a later analysis, and an independent cohort replicated the association. Sequencing probably produced one cluster of sequence variants that were highly shared.

Of note for this clone: As yet, its antigen is unknown.

The CDR3 totals 13 residues. Germline-derived CDR1 and CDR2 are MNHEY and SVGAGI. The ends were cut back, 8 bases at V and 6 bases at J, with 16 bases in the middle. The PCR used 60 Vbeta and 13 Jbeta primers. Per the authors' pipeline: Roughly 80 million unique TCR beta chains, some 11 million shared, were counted in a later analysis. This table comes from immunoSEQ multiplex PCR, and its TCRdb copy is limited to in-frame clones, with some not included. V and J calls and clone size are given by that table; D and trimming were obtained from the DNA. The sample lists around 200,000 clones; just under 85% were seen once.

The sequenced material came from PBMCs. V and J are TRBV6-5 and TRBJ1-1, with D tentatively TRBD1 (6 bases). The source of this sequence is a woman between 40 and 55 years old in good health and CMV-seronegative. CDR3 sequence reads: CASPRGEGAEAFF. The DNA of the CDR3 is TGTGCCAGCCCCAGGGGCGAGGGCGCTGAAGCTTTCTTT.